Listed below are T cell receptor beta chains from one sample, sequenced in a study of blood T cell repertoires in COVID-19. Libraries were prepared by immunoSEQ multiplex PCR; TCRdb keeps only in-frame clonotypes and omits some of them. The repertoire consists of around 150,000 clones, with about 86% occurring once and the leading ten covering roughly 3.4%. Sequenced: peripheral blood. These receptors originate from a man in his 70s with acute or convalescent COVID-19. Each CDR3 is given with its conserved first and last residue. The D gene is left open where the match is weak. Only some rows state a clone size, as once, few, many or a class for expanded clones.

TRBV24-1	TRBJ1-1	.	.	TGTGCCACCAGTACAGGGAAAGAAAACACTGAAGCTTTCTTT	CATSTGKENTEAFF
TRBV29-1	TRBJ2-1	TRBD2	.	TGCAGCGTCGGAGCGGGAAGGTGGGAGCAGTTCTTC	CSVGAGRWEQFF
TRBV6-2/TRBV6-3	TRBJ1-5	.	.	TGTGCCAGCAGTTACTCGGGCAGATCTAGCAATCAGCCCCAGCATTTT	CASSYSGRSSNQPQHF
TRBV19	TRBJ2-2	.	.	TGTGCCAGTAGTATCTCGGGGTACACCGGGGAGCTGTTTTTT	CASSISGYTGELFF
TRBV27	TRBJ2-3	TRBD2	.	TGTGCCAGCAGTGGCTCCCCTGGGGGGGTGAGAGATATTAATACGCAGTATTTT	CASSGSPGGVRDINTQYF
TRBV10-3	TRBJ1-1	TRBD1	.	TGTGCCATCAGCCGGGACAGCGACACTGAAGCTTTCTTT	CAISRDSDTEAFF
TRBV7-8	TRBJ2-7	.	.	TGTGCCAGCAGCAGGACTCCGCATTACGAGCAGTACTTC	CASSRTPHYEQYF
TRBV5-6	TRBJ1-5	TRBD1	.	TGTGCCAGCAGCTTGGTAACAGGGGATCTCTTAAATCAGCCCCAGCATTTT	CASSLVTGDLLNQPQHF
TRBV7-9	TRBJ2-7	TRBD1	.	TGTGCCAGCAGCTACTGGGACAGCTCCTACGAGCAGTACTTC	CASSYWDSSYEQYF
TRBV28	TRBJ1-3	TRBD1	.	TGTGCCAGCAGTTTGGACAGGCTGAGTTCTGGAAACACCATATATTTT	CASSLDRLSSGNTIYF
TRBV28	TRBJ1-2	TRBD1	.	TGTGCCAGCAGTTCCGGACAGGGGGTTGGCTACACCTTC	CASSSGQGVGYTF
TRBV6-1	TRBJ2-3	.	.	TGTGCCAGCAGTGATAGGGGAGATACGCAGTATTTT	CASSDRGDTQYF
TRBV6-2/TRBV6-3	TRBJ1-2	.	.	TGTGCCAGCAGTTACCGGGGGGGTGCCTATGGCTACACCTTC	CASSYRGGAYGYTF
TRBV7-7	TRBJ1-3	.	once	TGTGCTAGCGGGGCAGGGCCAGACTCTGGAAACACCATATATTTT	CASGAGPDSGNTIYF
TRBV7-2	TRBJ1-1	.	few	TGTGCCAGCAGCTTACAGGCGACGAACACTGAAGCTTTCTTT	CASSLQATNTEAFF